This record concerns one T cell receptor (beta chain) sequence. The V end was cut by 7 bases, the J end by 1 base, with 11 bases between. Germline CDR1 reads MNHNY; CDR2 reads SVGAGI (reference sequence). This CDR3 region has 14 residues. This sample is drawn from a study of Ad26.COV2.S vaccination and SARS-CoV-2 variants. Some clones are missing from TCRdb's copy, which holds only in-frame ones; the method was immunoSEQ multiplex PCR. The table has about 330,000 clones, 75% to 90% seen once; the top ten hold approximately 5.8%. Sample treatment: 15 to 20 received Ad26.COV2.S at low or high dose, single or two shots; about 5 received placebo; per-sample allocation not given. Specimens were obtained on day 63 following the first vaccine or placebo injection.

The material sequenced was peripheral blood, taken in a trial of Ad26.COV2.S vaccine versus placebo. This receptor was obtained from a person between 18 and 65 years old who received the Ad26.COV2.S COVID-19 vaccine or a placebo. The chain is built from TRBV6-6 and TRBJ1-3; D may be TRBD1 (5 bases). CDR3 DNA: TGTGCCAGCACCTCCGACAGTTCTGGAAACACCATATATTTT. This gives the protein CASTSDSSGNTIYF.